A selection of T cell receptor beta chains follows, all from one sample in a study of cytomegalovirus exposure and HLA in healthy donors. Sequencing was performed with immunoSEQ multiplex PCR; in TCRdb, only in-frame clones are kept and a portion is missing. The table shows 150,000 to 200,000 clones, with over 75% occurring only once. The sequencing input was PBMCs. The receptor source for this set is a woman in her twenties or thirties in good health and CMV-seronegative. Both conserved end residues are part of each CDR3. A D gene is named only where the DNA matches it firmly. Clone size is shown for a subset of rows, as once, few, many or a class of expanded clone.

CDR3nt,CDR3aa,abundance,j_gene,v_gene,d_gene
TGTGCCAGCAGTTGGACAGGCCTTATGAACACTGAAGCTTTCTTT,CASSWTGLMNTEAFF,.,TRBJ1-1,TRBV6-5,TRBD1
TGTGCCAGTAGTCCCAACTCTGGAAACACCATATATTTT,CASSPNSGNTIYF,.,TRBJ1-3,TRBV19,.
TGTGCCAGCAGTGAGCCACAGGGGCGAGGGAACACCGGGGAGCTGTTTTTT,CASSEPQGRGNTGELFF,few,TRBJ2-2,TRBV25-1,TRBD1
TGTGCCAGCGCTACAGGGGGCGCAGATACGCAGTATTTT,CASATGGADTQYF,.,TRBJ2-3,TRBV27,TRBD1
TGCGCCAGCAGCTTGGGGGACAGGGGCAGCACTGAAGCTTTCTTT,CASSLGDRGSTEAFF,.,TRBJ1-1,TRBV5-1,TRBD1
TGTGCCAGCAGCTTAGTACGTTGGGCAGGGACAGGGTTAGGCTATGGCTACACCTTC,CASSLVRWAGTGLGYGYTF,few,TRBJ1-2,TRBV7-2,TRBD1
TGTGCCAGCAGTGAGTTGCAGGGGTACGGGGAGCTGTTTTTT,CASSELQGYGELFF,.,TRBJ2-2,TRBV6-4,.
TGTGCCTGGAGTGGGGGACAGATATCCTCTGGAAACACCATATATTTT,CAWSGGQISSGNTIYF,.,TRBJ1-3,TRBV30,TRBD1
TGCGCCAGCAGCTTAAGCGGGAACTCCTACGAGCAGTACTTC,CASSLSGNSYEQYF,.,TRBJ2-7,TRBV5-1,TRBD2
TGCAGCGCTTTTGGGGGGGTCAGCTACGAGCAGTACTTC,CSAFGGVSYEQYF,.,TRBJ2-7,TRBV29-1,TRBD2
TGTGCCAGCAAACCTAAGGGGAGGGTTTACAATGAGCAGTTCTTC,CASKPKGRVYNEQFF,.,TRBJ2-1,TRBV6-6,TRBD2
TGCGCCAGCAGCCAAGTGGAAGGGGGCACTGAAGCTTTCTTT,CASSQVEGGTEAFF,.,TRBJ1-1,TRBV4-3,.
TGCGCCAGCGAACAGGTGTACACTGAAGCTTTCTTT,CASEQVYTEAFF,.,TRBJ1-1,TRBV10-1,.
TGCGCCAGCAGCTTGGCAACTGGGGCCAACGTCCTGACTTTC,CASSLATGANVLTF,.,TRBJ2-6,TRBV5-1,.
TGTGCCAGCAGTACGGGACATGACTACGAGCAGTACTTC,CASSTGHDYEQYF,.,TRBJ2-7,TRBV6-6,.
TGTGCCAGCAGTTACTCCTCGGGGGCGAACACCGGGGAGCTGTTTTTT,CASSYSSGANTGELFF,few,TRBJ2-2,TRBV6-6,.
TGTGCCAGCAGCTTAGACGGGGGGGGCACCTACAATGAGCAGTTCTTC,CASSLDGGGTYNEQFF,.,TRBJ2-1,TRBV7-2,TRBD2
TGTGCCAGCAGCGCCAGGGGGCAGGGTACCGGGGAGCTGTTTTTT,CASSARGQGTGELFF,.,TRBJ2-2,TRBV11-2,TRBD1
TGTGCCAGCAGCCATCGCAGGAACACTGAAGCTTTCTTT,CASSHRRNTEAFF,medium-sized,TRBJ1-1,TRBV14,.
TGTGCCAGCGGAGCCGGGACAGGAGACAAAGATACGCAGTATTTT,CASGAGTGDKDTQYF,many,TRBJ2-3,TRBV6-4,TRBD1
TGTGCCAGCAGCCCCGAGTGGGGACACTACGAGCAGTACTTC,CASSPEWGHYEQYF,.,TRBJ2-7,TRBV9,.
TGCGCCAGCAGCCAAGTATCCCGGGTAACCACCTCCTACGAGCAGTACTTC,CASSQVSRVTTSYEQYF,.,TRBJ2-7,TRBV4-1,.
TGTGCCAGCAGTGTTGGGACAGGCGAGACCCAGTACTTC,CASSVGTGETQYF,once,TRBJ2-5,TRBV6-1,TRBD1
TGCGCCAGCAGCTTGACAGGGGGAATCAAAGTAGATGGCTACACCTTC,CASSLTGGIKVDGYTF,.,TRBJ1-2,TRBV5-1,TRBD1
TGTGCCTGGAGTGTATCAGGTGGCGTGGGTGGCTACACCTTC,CAWSVSGGVGGYTF,.,TRBJ1-2,TRBV30,.
TGTGCCAGCAGCCATAACAGGGGAGTAACTAATGAAAAACTGTTTTTT,CASSHNRGVTNEKLFF,.,TRBJ1-4,TRBV9,TRBD1
TGTGCTAGTGGTTCCATCGGACAGGGGGAAAAACTGTTTTTT,CASGSIGQGEKLFF,.,TRBJ1-4,TRBV12-5,TRBD1
TGCAGTACAAGTGGGGGGGAAACAGATACGCAGTATTTT,CSTSGGETDTQYF,.,TRBJ2-3,TRBV29-1,TRBD2
TGCGCCAGCAGCCAAGATAGCCTAGAGGGATACAATGAGCAGTTCTTC,CASSQDSLEGYNEQFF,.,TRBJ2-1,TRBV4-1,.
TGCGCCAGCAGCCAAGGGCCGGGGGGCTATGGCTACACCTTC,CASSQGPGGYGYTF,.,TRBJ1-2,TRBV4-1,.
TGTGCCAGCACCGGAGAGGGTCATGGCTACACCTTC,CASTGEGHGYTF,.,TRBJ1-2,TRBV7-9,.
TGTGCCAGCAGCGTCAGCGTTCAAGAGACCCAGTACTTC,CASSVSVQETQYF,few,TRBJ2-5,TRBV9,.
TGTGCCAGCAGTTTAGTCGGGAACACTGAAGCTTTCTTT,CASSLVGNTEAFF,.,TRBJ1-1,TRBV27,.
TGTGCCAGCAGCCCTTGGACTAGCGGGGGTTCCTACAATGAGCAGTTCTTC,CASSPWTSGGSYNEQFF,.,TRBJ2-1,TRBV9,TRBD2
TGTGCCAGCAGCGCGGGGGGACAGTCCTATGAGCAGTTCTTC,CASSAGGQSYEQFF,.,TRBJ2-1,TRBV5-4,.